The sequence of this T cell receptor beta chain was determined in a study of regulatory T cells in long-lasting Graves disease. Overall study findings and caveats: Persistent disease was associated with favored TRBV28 usage and with favored use of TRBJ1-2 and TRBJ2-5. Tissue studied was limited to peripheral blood, excluding thyroid tissue.

Through Arm-PCR of CDR3 regions and iRepertoire HTBI primers, TCR beta libraries were built. Per the original methods: Among the samples, under 70 TRBV and more than twelve TRBJ segments were identified. TCRdb passed the multiplex PCR reads through MiXCR, listing each CDR3 protein once. TCRdb's processing, not the authors', yielded these V and J calls. The sample yields hundreds of thousands of distinct CDR3 sequences, approximately 23% seen once. The sample holds many counts of this clonotype. Antigen unknown. The V end lost 6 bases, the J end lost 11 bases, and 19 bases lay between the germline ends. CDR3 length equals 13 residues. Germline V gene sequence: CDR1 MDHEN, CDR2 SYDVKM. Time point indicated: persistent/refractory GD, antithyroid drugs over 5 years with positive TRAb. The TCR library used RNA extracted from PBMCs. Patients came from an endocrinology department in Xi'an, China.

V gene TRBV28 combines with J gene TRBJ1-2, with D tentatively TRBD1 (5 bases). Material: peripheral blood mononuclear cells (PBMCs), obtained when the disease was refractory, from a patient treated with antithyroid drugs. The source of this sequence is a female donor with Graves disease. This chain's CDR3 is CASRYSGTEKYTF. In DNA form, the CDR3 reads TGTGCCAGCAGATACTCCGGGACGGAGAAGTACACCTTC.